A single sample gave rise to the 21 T cell receptor beta chains below, sequenced in a study of regulatory T cells in long-lasting Graves disease (dated by TCRdb to the early 2020s). The library came from multiplex PCR. Sequenced using an Illumina HiSeq 4000. To build TCR beta libraries, CDR3 regions were amplified by Arm-PCR using iRepertoire HTBI primers. TCRdb handled the public reads itself, with Q25 trimming in fastp and clone calling in MiXCR, and kept productive beta chains. Rows are unified per CDR3 protein, each entry keeping the most common DNA and genes. In this sample the table shows 420,000 or so distinct CDR3 sequences, roughly 15% of which occur a single time. The top ten clones comprise 20% to 25% of the sample. The time point label, as the study defines it: newly diagnosed GD, antithyroid drugs for less than 3 months. RNA was extracted from PBMCs in TRIzol for both TCR sequencing and RNA sequencing.

The sample also formed part of further work on T cells in Graves' hyperthyroidism and ophthalmopathy.

The sample consisted of peripheral blood mononuclear cells (PBMCs), taken at new diagnosis, from a patient treated with antithyroid drugs. The receptors come from a woman in her late teens or twenties with Graves disease. Donor details come from another sample of the same person, matched by shared clones.

This clonotype was seen repeatedly, ten times or more. This CDR3 reads CASRAYNEQFF. The CDR3 nucleotides are TGTGCCAGCAGGGCCTACAATGAGCAGTTCTTC. The chain carries TRBV2 and TRBJ2-1; unclear D gene. CDR1 and CDR2 from the germline V gene are SNHLY and FYNNEI. The V and J ends lost 6 bases and 2 bases respectively, with 2 bases between them. The CDR3 is 11 amino acids.

The V and J genes are TRBV2 and TRBJ2-1; D might be TRBD1 (5 bases). CDR1 SNHLY and CDR2 FYNNEI come from the germline V gene. CDR3 length equals 13 residues. Trimming cost V 6 bases and J 9 bases, with 15 bases left between them. The CDR3 here is CASRNWAQGEQFF. The CDR3 DNA sequence: TGTGCCAGCAGGAACTGGGCGCAGGGTGAGCAGTTCTTC.

This clonotype was counted a few times. The gene calls are TRBV19 and TRBJ2-2, with D maybe TRBD1 (7 bases). V lost 8 bases, J lost 0 bases, and 13 bases lay in between. Germline loops: CDR1 LNHDA, CDR2 SQIVND (reference sequence). This CDR3 spans 15 amino acids. This CDR3 reads CASHQGGSNTGELFF. CDR3 DNA sequence: TGTGCCAGTCATCAGGGGGGATCGAACACCGGGGAGCTGTTTTTT.

The V and J genes are TRBV20-1 and TRBJ2-3; 9 bases are shared with TRBD2. J was trimmed by 3 bases and V by 0 bases; bases with no gene match: 7. The CDR3 totals 16 residues. Germline assignment: CDR1 DFQATT and CDR2 SNEGSKA (reference sequence). In DNA form, the CDR3 reads TGCAGTGCTAGAGATCCGCGGGAGGGCAATACAGATACGCAGTATTTT. Translated: CSARDPREGNTDTQYF.

This clonotype has at least ten counts. The rearrangement links TRBV2 to TRBJ2-4, with 9 positions matching TRBD1. J was trimmed by 2 bases and V by 1 base; bases with no gene match: 3. CDR1 is SNHLY and CDR2 is FYNNEI in the germline V gene. The CDR3 has 16 residues. Here the CDR3 DNA reads TGTGCCAGCAGTGAAGACAGGGGGCGGACCAAAAACATTCAGTACTTC. It yields the protein CASSEDRGRTKNIQYF.

This chain connects TRBV30 to TRBJ2-7; D is unresolved. With 1 base removed from V and 2 bases from J, the gap between germline ends came to 3 bases. In germline, CDR1 is GTSNPN, CDR2 SVGIG (reference sequence). CDR3 length: 11 residues. The CDR3 here is CAWSDTYEQYF. The CDR3 DNA reads TGTGCCTGGAGTGACACCTACGAGCAGTACTTC.

This clonotype has at least ten counts. V usage is TRBV5-5 and J usage is TRBJ1-1; D gene unclear. Germline V lookup: CDR1 SGHKS, CDR2 YYEKEE (reference sequence). The CDR3 contains 12 residues. The germline V and J ends were trimmed by 0 bases and 8 bases, with 8 bases remaining between them. CDR3 bases: TGTGCCAGCAGCTTGGTACTACAGGAAGCTTTCTTT. Translation gives CASSLVLQEAFF.

This clonotype was counted ten times or more. This chain joins TRBV20-1 and TRBJ2-7; 7 bases agree with TRBD1. The CDR3 length is 13 residues. The trim removed 7 bases at V and 2 bases at J, leaving 8 bases unmatched. Germline CDR1 is DFQATT and CDR2 is SNEGSKA (reference sequence). The CDR3 DNA reads TGCAGTGTTTGGGACAGTGCCCCCTACGAGCAGTACTTC. The encoded protein is CSVWDSAPYEQYF.

At least ten counts were recorded for this clonotype. The chain recombines TRBV20-1 with TRBJ2-1; D is unclear. Germline V CDR1 and CDR2: DFQATT, SNEGSKA (reference sequence). Trimming cost V 6 bases and J 3 bases, with 9 bases left between them. CDR3 size: 12 residues. CDR3 bases: TGCAGTGCCTTGAGCGACTACAATGAGCAGTTCTTC. Translated: CSALSDYNEQFF.

This clonotype was found many times. This chain connects TRBV12-3 or TRBV12-4 to TRBJ2-5, with D possibly being TRBD2 (5 bases). The CDR3 extends over 13 amino acids. The V end was cut by 3 bases, the J end by 3 bases, with 8 bases between. The CDR3 DNA reads as TGTGCCAGCAGTTTTTGGGGAGAAGAGACCCAGTACTTC. This codes for CASSFWGEETQYF.

This clonotype occurred a few times. This chain uses TRBV24-1 with TRBJ1-2; no clear D. Trimming pared 9 bases from V and 4 bases from J, leaving 2 bases between. The germline V gene has CDR1 KGHDR and CDR2 SFDVKD. The CDR3 totals 9 residues. The CDR3 nucleotides read TGTGCCACCCCCTATGGCTACACCTTC. Encoded protein: CATPYGYTF.

About this clonotype itself: Given a much more abundant clone one base away, this may be a read error. The chain uses TRBV12-3 or TRBV12-4 and TRBJ2-7, with D perhaps TRBD1 (6 bases). V lost 4 bases to trimming and J lost 2 bases, with 18 bases between them. CDR3 length: 16 residues. The CDR3 loop reads CASSSARTAKTYEQYF. The CDR3, as DNA: TGTGCCAGCAGTTCGGCCCGGACAGCCAAAACCTACGAGCAGTACTTC.

This clonotype was seen repeatedly, ten times or more. This chain links TRBV18 with TRBJ2-5; D unclear. Per germline, CDR1 KGHSH and CDR2 LQKENI. V was cut by 2 bases and J by 1 base, with 11 bases left in between. The CDR3 extends over 15 amino acids. The CDR3 DNA reads TGTGCCAGCTCACCAGAGAGGACCGTCCAAGAGACCCAGTACTTC. Translating gives CASSPERTVQETQYF.

This clonotype was seen many times. The chain couples TRBV6-1 to TRBJ2-3; D could derive from TRBD1 or TRBD2 (5 bases each). This CDR3 contains 12 residues. Trimming left V 9 bases short and J 2 bases short, with 9 bases between. CDR1 is MNHNS, CDR2 SASEGT, per germline. CDR3 DNA sequence: TGTGCCAGTGGGGGTCTCACAGATACGCAGTATTTT. Translated: CASGGLTDTQYF.

This clonotype has a handful of counts. The V and J genes are TRBV10-3 and TRBJ2-7; tentatively, D is TRBD2 (6 bases). CDR3 length: 15 amino acids. V was clipped by 0 bases and J by 2 bases, with 11 bases between them. Germline V gene sequence: CDR1 ENHRY, CDR2 SYGVKD. This CDR3 reads CAISESGGRTYEQYF. In DNA form, the CDR3 reads TGTGCCATCAGTGAGTCGGGGGGAAGGACCTACGAGCAGTACTTC.

There are many counts of this clonotype. The chain combines TRBV7-3 with TRBJ2-1, with 8 bases aligning to TRBD2. Trimming removed 4 bases from V and 4 bases from J; junction bases left unmatched: 9. Looked up from germline, CDR1 is SGHTA and CDR2 is FQGTGA. The CDR3 sequence is 16 residues long. CDR3 sequence: CASSSAGTRHYNEQFF. CDR3 nucleotide sequence: TGTGCCAGCAGCTCAGCCGGGACTAGACATTACAATGAGCAGTTCTTC.

This clonotype was seen ten or more times. V and J are TRBV6-5 and TRBJ2-7; perhaps TRBD1 as D (6 bases). The germline V gene encodes CDR1 MNHEY and CDR2 SVGAGI. Trimming shortened V by 4 bases and J by 7 bases, and 14 bases separated the two germline ends. This CDR3 spans 13 amino acids. The CDR3 sequence is CASSLGQLLEQYF. The CDR3 bases are TGTGCCAGCAGTTTGGGACAACTCTTAGAGCAGTACTTC.

In this sample, this clonotype turned up many times. This chain joins TRBV28 and TRBJ2-3; 7 bases line up with TRBD1. Per the germline V gene, CDR1 is MDHEN and CDR2 is SYDVKM. There are 15 residues in the CDR3. Germline trimming cut 6 bases from V and 5 bases from J; bases unmatched to any gene: 11. The CDR3 is CASRPGQYIGDTQYF. DNA for the CDR3: TGTGCCAGCAGACCGGGACAGTACATTGGAGATACGCAGTATTTT. Based on the CDR3 plus reference TRBV28 and TRBJ2-3, the full variable domain is DVKVTQSSRYLVKRTGEKVFLECVQDMDHENMFWYRQDPGLGLRLIYFSYDVKMKEKGDIPEGYSVSREKKERFSLILESASTNQTSMYLCASRPGQYIGDTQYFGPGTRLTVL.

This clonotype was detected many times. V gene TRBV7-6 combines with J gene TRBJ2-7; D tentatively fits TRBD1 or TRBD2 (5 bases each). Germline V CDR1 and CDR2: SGHVS, FNYEAQ. V was clipped by 3 bases and J by 7 bases, with 16 bases between them. The CDR3 consists of 14 residues. The CDR3 nucleotides read TGTGCCAGCAGCTTCATGGTTGAGGGGCGGGAGCAGTACTTC. Translation gives CASSFMVEGREQYF.

This clonotype was observed many times. This chain uses TRBV11-1 with TRBJ1-1; D gene unclear. Germline lookup yields CDR1 SGHAT and CDR2 FQDESV (reference sequence). This CDR3 contains 13 residues. V lost 8 bases, J lost 3 bases, and 13 bases lay in between. The CDR3 loop reads CASDNGIYTEAFF. CDR3 bases: TGTGCCAGCGATAACGGCATCTACACTGAAGCTTTCTTT. The complete variable domain, with remaining parts taken from reference TRBV11-1 and TRBJ1-1, reads EAEVAQSPRYKITEKSQAVAFWCDPISGHATLYWYRQILGQGPELLVQFQDESVVDDSQLPKDRFSAERLKGVDSTLKIQPAELGDSAMYLCASDNGIYTEAFFGQGTRLTVV.

This clonotype was detected once. This chain links TRBV7-2 with TRBJ2-7; possible D gene TRBD1, 6 bases. The CDR3 has 14 residues. Germline V lookup: CDR1 SGHTA, CDR2 FQGNSA. Trimming shortened V by 4 bases and J by 2 bases, and 12 bases separated the two germline ends. The CDR3 coding sequence is TGTGCCAGCAGCTCAGGACAGAGAACCTACGAGCAGTACTTC. Protein product: CASSSGQRTYEQYF.